The 9 T cell receptor beta chains reported below all come from one sample, sequenced in a study of brain T cells in children with intractable seizures. TCRdb's copy holds only in-frame clones and misses some; the assay was immunoSEQ multiplex PCR. This table has hundreds of thousands of clones, approximately 93% appearing once. The time point: blood from clinic visit 5 months post-surgery; TSC patient then seizure free. The sequences come from peripheral blood, collected 4 to 6 months after surgery. The receptor source for this set is a boy less than two years old with tuberous sclerosis and intractable seizures.

The V and J genes are TRBV24-1 and TRBJ2-1, with D possibly matching TRBD1 (6 bases). This CDR3 has 13 residues. The germline CDR1 and CDR2 sequences are KGHDR and SFDVKD. V lost 1 base to trimming and J lost 7 bases, with 7 bases between them. The CDR3: CATSDLRGNEQFF. The CDR3 nucleotides read TGTGCCACCAGTGATTTAAGGGGGAATGAGCAGTTCTTC.

The chain couples TRBV28 to TRBJ2-3, with 9 bases lining up with TRBD2. This CDR3 comprises 14 residues. The J segment lost 7 bases and the V segment lost 3 bases, leaving 5 bases of the junction unmatched. Germline V lookup: CDR1 MDHEN, CDR2 SYDVKM. CDR3 sequence: CASSFSGGRNTQYF. The CDR3 DNA is TGTGCCAGCAGTTTCAGCGGGGGGAGAAATACGCAGTATTTT.

The chain is built from TRBV23-1 and TRBJ2-3; the match to TRBD1 covers 7 bases. TRBV23-1 is reported as an ORF; its role is uncertain. The CDR3 has 13 amino acids. J gave up 6 bases and V 6 bases, and 6 bases lay outside the gene matches. CDR3: CASSGRGKDTQYF. CDR3 nucleotide sequence: TGCGCCAGCAGCGGCAGGGGGAAGGATACGCAGTATTTT.

The V gene is TRBV24-1, the J gene TRBJ1-1, with no clear D. The length of the CDR3 is 12 residues. Germline-derived CDR1 and CDR2 are KGHDR and SFDVKD. Trimming cost V 2 bases and J 2 bases, with 2 bases left between them. The CDR3 protein is CATSDYNTEAFF. The DNA of the CDR3 is TGTGCCACCAGTGATTACAACACTGAAGCTTTCTTT.

The rearrangement links TRBV19 to TRBJ1-1; D possibly corresponds to TRBD1 (6 bases). Germline V gene data show CDR1 as LNHDA and CDR2 as SQIVND (reference sequence). The CDR3 spans 12 residues. The V end lost 5 bases, the J end lost 6 bases, and 10 bases lay between the germline ends. CDR3 region: CASSFKGAEAFF. The CDR3, as DNA: TGTGCCAGTAGTTTCAAGGGGGCTGAAGCTTTCTTT.

CDR3 in amino acids: CASSYRGYSNQPQHF. The DNA of the CDR3 is TGTGCCAGCAGTTACAGGGGCTATAGCAATCAGCCCCAGCATTTT. The chain links TRBV28 to TRBJ1-5; 7 positions match TRBD1. V was pared by 4 bases and J by 0 bases, with 3 bases of the junction left unmatched. The CDR3 sequence is 15 residues long. CDR1 and CDR2 from the germline V gene are MDHEN and SYDVKM. Variable domain in full (rest from reference TRBV28 and TRBJ1-5): DVKVTQSSRYLVKRTGEKVFLECVQDMDHENMFWYRQDPGLGLRLIYFSYDVKMKEKGDIPEGYSVSREKKERFSLILESASTNQTSMYLCASSYRGYSNQPQHFGDGTRLSIL.

The rearrangement joins TRBV7-9 to TRBJ2-5; D possibly corresponds to TRBD2 (5 bases). This CDR3 has 16 residues. Germline V gene lookup returns CDR1 SEHNR and CDR2 FQNEAQ (reference sequence). Trimming took off 1 base at V and 5 bases at J, with 17 bases between the two ends. CDR3 nucleotides: TGTGCCAGCAGCTTAGATGGGAGTCACCCTAGGGAGACCCAGTACTTC. It yields the protein CASSLDGSHPRETQYF.

The chain is built from TRBV5-1 and TRBJ2-1, with unresolved D. There are 14 residues in the CDR3. Trimming left V 4 bases short and J 7 bases short, with 15 bases between. In germline, CDR1 is SGHRS, CDR2 YFSETQ. The CDR3 DNA is TGCGCCAGCAGCGTGACGGACGTACCGAATGAGCAGTTCTTC. It specifies CASSVTDVPNEQFF. The full variable domain, completed using reference TRBV5-1 and TRBJ2-1, is KAGVTQTPRYLIKTRGQQVTLSCSPISGHRSVSWYQQTPGQGLQFLFEYFSETQRNKGNFPGRFSGRQFSNSRSEMNVSTLELGDSALYLCASSVTDVPNEQFFGPGTRLTVL.

The V call is TRBV6-5, the J call TRBJ1-2, with TRBD1 matching over 7 bases. CDR1 is MNHEY, CDR2 SVGAGI, per germline. The CDR3 runs 13 residues. The V segment lost 6 bases and the J segment 4 bases; nucleotides outside the gene matches: 5. The CDR3 DNA follows: TGTGCCAGCAGCCAAACAGGGGTCTATGGCTACACCTTC. Its translation: CASSQTGVYGYTF.